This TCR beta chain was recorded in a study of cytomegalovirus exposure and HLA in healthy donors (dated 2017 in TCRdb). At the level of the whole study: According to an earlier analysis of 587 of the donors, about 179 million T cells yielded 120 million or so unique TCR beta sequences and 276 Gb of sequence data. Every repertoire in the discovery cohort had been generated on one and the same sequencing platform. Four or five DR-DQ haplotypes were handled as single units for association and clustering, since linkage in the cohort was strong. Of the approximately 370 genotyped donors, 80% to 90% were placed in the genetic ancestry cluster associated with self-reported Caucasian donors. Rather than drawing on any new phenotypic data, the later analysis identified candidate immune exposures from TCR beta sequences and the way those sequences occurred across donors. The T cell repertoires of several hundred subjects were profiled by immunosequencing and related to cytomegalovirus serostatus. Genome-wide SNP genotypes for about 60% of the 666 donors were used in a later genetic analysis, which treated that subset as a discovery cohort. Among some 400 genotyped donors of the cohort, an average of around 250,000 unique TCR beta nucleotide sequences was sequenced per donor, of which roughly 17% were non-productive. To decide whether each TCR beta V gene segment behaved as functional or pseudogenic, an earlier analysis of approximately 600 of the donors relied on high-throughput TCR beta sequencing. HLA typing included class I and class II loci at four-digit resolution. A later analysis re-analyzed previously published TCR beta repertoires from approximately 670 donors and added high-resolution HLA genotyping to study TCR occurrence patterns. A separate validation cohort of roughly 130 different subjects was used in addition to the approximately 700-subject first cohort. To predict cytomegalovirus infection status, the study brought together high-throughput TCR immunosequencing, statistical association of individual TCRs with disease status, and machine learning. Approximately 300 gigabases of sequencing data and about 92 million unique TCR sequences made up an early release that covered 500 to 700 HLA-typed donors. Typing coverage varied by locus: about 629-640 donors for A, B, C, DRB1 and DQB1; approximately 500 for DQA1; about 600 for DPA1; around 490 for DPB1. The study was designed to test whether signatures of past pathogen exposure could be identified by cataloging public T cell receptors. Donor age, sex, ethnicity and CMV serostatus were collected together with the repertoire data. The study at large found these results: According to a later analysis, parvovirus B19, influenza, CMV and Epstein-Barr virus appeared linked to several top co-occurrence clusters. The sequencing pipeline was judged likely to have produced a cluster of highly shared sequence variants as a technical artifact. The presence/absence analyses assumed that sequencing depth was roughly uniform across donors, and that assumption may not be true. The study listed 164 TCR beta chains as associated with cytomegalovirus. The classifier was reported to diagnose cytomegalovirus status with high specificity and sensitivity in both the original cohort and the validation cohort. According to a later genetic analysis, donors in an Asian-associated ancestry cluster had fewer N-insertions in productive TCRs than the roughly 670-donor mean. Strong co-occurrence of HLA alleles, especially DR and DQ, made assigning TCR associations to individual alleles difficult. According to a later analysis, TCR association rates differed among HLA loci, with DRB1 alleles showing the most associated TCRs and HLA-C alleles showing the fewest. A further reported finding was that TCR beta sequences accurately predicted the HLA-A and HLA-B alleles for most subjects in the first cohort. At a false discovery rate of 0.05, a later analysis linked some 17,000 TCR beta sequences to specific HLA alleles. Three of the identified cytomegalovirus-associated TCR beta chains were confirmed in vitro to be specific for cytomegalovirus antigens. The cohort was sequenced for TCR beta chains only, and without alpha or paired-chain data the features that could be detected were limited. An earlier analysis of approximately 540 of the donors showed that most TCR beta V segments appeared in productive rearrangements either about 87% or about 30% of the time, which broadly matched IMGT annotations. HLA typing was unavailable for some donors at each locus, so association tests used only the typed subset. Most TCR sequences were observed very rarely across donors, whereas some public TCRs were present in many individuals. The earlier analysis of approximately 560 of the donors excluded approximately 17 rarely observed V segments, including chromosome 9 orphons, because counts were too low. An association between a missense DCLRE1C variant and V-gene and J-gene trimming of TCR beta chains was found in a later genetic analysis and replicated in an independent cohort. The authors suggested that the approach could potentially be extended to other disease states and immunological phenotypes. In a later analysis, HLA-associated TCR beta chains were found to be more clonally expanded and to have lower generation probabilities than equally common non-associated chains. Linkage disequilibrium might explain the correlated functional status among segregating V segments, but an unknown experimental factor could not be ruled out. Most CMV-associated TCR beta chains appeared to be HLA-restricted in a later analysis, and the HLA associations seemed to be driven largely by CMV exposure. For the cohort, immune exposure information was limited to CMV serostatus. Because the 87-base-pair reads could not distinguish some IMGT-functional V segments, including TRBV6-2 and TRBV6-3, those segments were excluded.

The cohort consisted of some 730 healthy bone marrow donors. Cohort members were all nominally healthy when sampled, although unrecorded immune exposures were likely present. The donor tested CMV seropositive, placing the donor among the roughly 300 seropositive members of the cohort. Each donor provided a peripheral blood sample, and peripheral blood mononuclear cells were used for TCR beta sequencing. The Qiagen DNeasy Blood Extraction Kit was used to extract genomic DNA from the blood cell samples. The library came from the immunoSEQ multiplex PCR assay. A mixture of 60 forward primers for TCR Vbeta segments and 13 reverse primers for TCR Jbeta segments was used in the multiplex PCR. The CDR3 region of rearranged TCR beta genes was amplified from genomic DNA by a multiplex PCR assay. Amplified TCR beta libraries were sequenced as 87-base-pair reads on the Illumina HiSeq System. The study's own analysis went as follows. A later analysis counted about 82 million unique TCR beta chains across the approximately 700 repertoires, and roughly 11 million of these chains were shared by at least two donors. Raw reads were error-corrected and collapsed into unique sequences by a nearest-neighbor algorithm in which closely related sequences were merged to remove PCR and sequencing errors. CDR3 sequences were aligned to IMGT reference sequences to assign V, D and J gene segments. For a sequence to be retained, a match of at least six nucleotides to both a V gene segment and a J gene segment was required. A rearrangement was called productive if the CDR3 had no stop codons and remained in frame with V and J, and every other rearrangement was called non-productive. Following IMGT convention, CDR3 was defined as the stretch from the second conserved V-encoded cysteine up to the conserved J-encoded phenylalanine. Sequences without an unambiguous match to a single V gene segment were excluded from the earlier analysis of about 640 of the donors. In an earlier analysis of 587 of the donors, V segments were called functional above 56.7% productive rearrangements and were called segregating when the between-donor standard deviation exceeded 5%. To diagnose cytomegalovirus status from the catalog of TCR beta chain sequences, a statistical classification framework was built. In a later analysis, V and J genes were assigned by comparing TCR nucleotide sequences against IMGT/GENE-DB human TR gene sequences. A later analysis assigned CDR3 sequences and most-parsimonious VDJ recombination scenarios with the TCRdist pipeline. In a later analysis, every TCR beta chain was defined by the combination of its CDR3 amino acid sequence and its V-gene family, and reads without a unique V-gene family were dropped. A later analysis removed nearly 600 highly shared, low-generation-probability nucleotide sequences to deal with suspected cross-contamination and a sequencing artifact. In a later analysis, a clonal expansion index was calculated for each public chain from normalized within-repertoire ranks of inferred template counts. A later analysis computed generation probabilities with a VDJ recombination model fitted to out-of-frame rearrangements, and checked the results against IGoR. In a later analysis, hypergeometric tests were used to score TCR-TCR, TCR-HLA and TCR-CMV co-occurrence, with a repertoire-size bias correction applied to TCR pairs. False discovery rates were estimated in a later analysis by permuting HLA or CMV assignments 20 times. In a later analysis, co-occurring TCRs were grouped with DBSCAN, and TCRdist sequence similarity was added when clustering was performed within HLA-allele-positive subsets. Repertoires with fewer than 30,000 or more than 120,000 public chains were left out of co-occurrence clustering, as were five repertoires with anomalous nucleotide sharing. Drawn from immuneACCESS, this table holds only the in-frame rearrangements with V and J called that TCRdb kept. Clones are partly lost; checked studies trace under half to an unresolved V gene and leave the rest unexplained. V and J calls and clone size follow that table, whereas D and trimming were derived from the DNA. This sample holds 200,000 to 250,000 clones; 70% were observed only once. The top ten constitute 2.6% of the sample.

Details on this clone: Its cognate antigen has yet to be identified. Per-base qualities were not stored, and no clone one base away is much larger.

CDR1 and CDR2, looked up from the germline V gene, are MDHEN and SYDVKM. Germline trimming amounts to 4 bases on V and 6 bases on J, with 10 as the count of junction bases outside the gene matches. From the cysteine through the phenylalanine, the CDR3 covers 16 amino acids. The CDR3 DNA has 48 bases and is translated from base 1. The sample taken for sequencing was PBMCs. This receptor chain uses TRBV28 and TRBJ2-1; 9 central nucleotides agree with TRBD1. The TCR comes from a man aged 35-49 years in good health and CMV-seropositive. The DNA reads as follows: TGTGCCAGCAGTTCGGGACAGGGACGCCATCTCAATGAGCAGTTCTTC. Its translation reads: CASSSGQGRHLNEQFF.